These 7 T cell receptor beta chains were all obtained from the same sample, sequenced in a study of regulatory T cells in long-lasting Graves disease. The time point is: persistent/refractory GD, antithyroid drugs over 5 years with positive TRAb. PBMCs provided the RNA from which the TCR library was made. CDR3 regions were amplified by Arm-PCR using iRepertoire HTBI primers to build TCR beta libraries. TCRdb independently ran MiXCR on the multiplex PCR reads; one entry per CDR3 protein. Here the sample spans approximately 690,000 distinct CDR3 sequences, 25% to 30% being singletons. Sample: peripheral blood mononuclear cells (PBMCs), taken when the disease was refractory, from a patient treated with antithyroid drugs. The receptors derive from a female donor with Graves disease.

Here the CDR3 DNA reads TGTGCCAGCAGTTACCCCGGGGGGTACTCTTTCTTT. This sequence encodes CASSYPGGYSFF. This chain links TRBV6-9 with TRBJ1-1, with a possible D match to TRBD1 (5 bases). The CDR3 runs 12 residues. Germline CDR1 is MNHGY and CDR2 is SVAAGI. Trimming took 3 bases from V and 12 from J, leaving 14 bases between them.

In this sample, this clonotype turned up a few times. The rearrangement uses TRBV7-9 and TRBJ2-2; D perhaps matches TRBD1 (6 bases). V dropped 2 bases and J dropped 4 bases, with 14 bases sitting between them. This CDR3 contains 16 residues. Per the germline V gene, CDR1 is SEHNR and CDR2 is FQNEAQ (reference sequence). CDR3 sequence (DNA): TGTGCCAGCAGCTTAACCGGGACCAGGGGCACCGGGGAGCTGTTTTTT. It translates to CASSLTGTRGTGELFF.

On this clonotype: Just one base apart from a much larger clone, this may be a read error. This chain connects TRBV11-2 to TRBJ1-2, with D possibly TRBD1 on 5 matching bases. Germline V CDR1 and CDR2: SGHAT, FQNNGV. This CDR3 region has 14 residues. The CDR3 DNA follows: TGTGCCAGCAGCAGGGGTGGGCCTAACTATGGCTGCACCTTC. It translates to CASSRGGPNYGCTF.

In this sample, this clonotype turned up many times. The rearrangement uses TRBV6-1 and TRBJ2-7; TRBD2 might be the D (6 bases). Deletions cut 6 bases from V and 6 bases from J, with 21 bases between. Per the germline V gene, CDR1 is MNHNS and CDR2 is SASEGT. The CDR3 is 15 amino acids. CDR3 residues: CASRAARGLPSEQYF. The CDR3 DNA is TGTGCCAGCAGAGCCGCCCGGGGACTCCCTAGCGAGCAGTACTTC.

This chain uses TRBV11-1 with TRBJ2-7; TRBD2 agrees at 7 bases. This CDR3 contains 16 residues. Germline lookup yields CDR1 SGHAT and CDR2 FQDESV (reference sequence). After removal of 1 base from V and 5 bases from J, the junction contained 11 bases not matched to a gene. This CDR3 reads CASSLGSGGREHEQYF. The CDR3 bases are TGTGCCAGCAGCTTAGGTTCTGGCGGGAGAGAGCACGAGCAGTACTTC. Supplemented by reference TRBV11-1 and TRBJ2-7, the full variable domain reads EAEVAQSPRYKITEKSQAVAFWCDPISGHATLYWYRQILGQGPELLVQFQDESVVDDSQLPKDRFSAERLKGVDSTLKIQPAELGDSAMYLCASSLGSGGREHEQYFGPGTRLTVT.

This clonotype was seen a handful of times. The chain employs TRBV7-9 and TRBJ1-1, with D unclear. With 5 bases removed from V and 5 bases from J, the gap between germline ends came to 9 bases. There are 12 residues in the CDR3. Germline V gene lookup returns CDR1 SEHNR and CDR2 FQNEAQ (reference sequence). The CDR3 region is CASSETRTEAFF. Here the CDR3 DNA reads TGTGCCAGCAGCGAAACCAGGACTGAAGCTTTCTTT.

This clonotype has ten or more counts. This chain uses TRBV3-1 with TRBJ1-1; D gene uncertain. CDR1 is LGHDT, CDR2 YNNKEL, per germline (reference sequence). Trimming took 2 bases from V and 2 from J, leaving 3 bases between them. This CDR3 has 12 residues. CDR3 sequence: CASSQLNTEAFF. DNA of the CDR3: TGTGCCAGCAGCCAACTTAACACTGAAGCTTTCTTT.